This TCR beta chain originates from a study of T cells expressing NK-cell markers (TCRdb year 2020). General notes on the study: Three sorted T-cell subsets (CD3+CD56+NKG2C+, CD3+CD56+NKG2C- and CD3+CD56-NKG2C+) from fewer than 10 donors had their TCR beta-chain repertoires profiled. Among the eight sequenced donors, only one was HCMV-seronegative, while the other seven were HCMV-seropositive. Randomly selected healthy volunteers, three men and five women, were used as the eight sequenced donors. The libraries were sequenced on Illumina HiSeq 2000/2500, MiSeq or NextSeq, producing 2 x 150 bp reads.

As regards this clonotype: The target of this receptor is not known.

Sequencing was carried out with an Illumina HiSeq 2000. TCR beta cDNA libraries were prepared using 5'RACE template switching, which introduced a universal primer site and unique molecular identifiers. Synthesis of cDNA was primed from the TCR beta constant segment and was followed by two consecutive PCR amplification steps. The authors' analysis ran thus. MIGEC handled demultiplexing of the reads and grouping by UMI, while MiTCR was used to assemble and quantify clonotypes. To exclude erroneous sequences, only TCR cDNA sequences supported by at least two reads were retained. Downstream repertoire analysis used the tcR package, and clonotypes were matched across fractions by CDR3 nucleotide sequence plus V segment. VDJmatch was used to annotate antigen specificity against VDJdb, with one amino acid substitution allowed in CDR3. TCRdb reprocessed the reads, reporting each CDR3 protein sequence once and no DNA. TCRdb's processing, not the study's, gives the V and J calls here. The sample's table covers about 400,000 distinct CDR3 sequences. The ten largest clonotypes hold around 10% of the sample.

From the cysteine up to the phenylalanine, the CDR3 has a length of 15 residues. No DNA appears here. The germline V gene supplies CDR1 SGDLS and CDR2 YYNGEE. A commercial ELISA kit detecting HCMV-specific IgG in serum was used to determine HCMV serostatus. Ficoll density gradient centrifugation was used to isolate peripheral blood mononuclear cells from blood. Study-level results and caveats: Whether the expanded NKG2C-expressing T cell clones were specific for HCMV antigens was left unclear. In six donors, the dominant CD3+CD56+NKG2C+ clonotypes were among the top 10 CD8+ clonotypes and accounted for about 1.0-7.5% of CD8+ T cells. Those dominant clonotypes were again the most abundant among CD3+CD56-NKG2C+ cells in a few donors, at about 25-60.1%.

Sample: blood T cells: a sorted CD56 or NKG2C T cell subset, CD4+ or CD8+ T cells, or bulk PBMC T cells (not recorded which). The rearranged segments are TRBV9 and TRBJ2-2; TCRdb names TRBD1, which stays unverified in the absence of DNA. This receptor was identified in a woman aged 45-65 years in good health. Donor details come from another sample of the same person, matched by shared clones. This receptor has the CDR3 CASSPRDRGTGELFF. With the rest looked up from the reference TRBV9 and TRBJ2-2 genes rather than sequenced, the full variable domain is DSGVTQTPKHLITATGQRVTLRCSPRSGDLSVYWYQQSLDQGLQFLIQYYNGEERAKGNILERFSAQQFPDLHSELNLSSLELGDSALYFCASSPRDRGTGELFFGEGSRLTVL.